This T cell receptor (beta chain) was identified during a study of blood T cell repertoires in COVID-19. About the research overall: Samples taken during acute and convalescent COVID-19 were collected in the United States, Italy and Spain. From T cells, B-cell-depleted T cells, or PBMCs came the material, which was cDNA or gDNA.

This CDR3 is 15 amino acids long. Trimming removed 6 bases from V and 4 bases from J, with 18 bases in between. Germline loops: CDR1 MNHEY, CDR2 SVGEGT. Source study methods: Reference gene primer amplification gave estimated nucleated cell counts. Profiling relied on immunoSEQ multiplex PCR, and the TCRdb table lists in-frame clones only, not all of them. Clone size and V and J calls were adopted from that table, with D and trimming inferred from the DNA. The sample has nearly 70,000 clones; approximately 80% are singletons. The receptor was isolated from an elderly woman with acute or convalescent COVID-19. Sequences were obtained from peripheral blood. The chain recombines TRBV6-2 or TRBV6-3 with TRBJ1-1, with D maybe TRBD1 (5 bases). CDR3 sequence (DNA): TGTGCCAGCAGCGCTCGGTCCGGGGGGGGCACTGAAGCTTTCTTT. It encodes CASSARSGGGTEAFF.